A single sample is the source of the 26 T cell receptor beta chains below, sequenced in a study of T-cell memory formation after mild COVID-19. Each CDR3 protein is one row after TCRdb ran MiXCR on the 5' RACE reads. The sample yields approximately 190,000 distinct CDR3 sequences, 15% to 20% seen once. Sequenced material: PBMCs or a T cell subset sorted from them (not recorded which). Receptors originate from an adult woman who had mild COVID-19 (a few samples of this study predate the infection). Cell type and time point are not known.

There are a few counts of this clonotype. CDR3 sequence: CASSLSRSYEQYF. The CDR3, as DNA: TGTGCCAGCAGTTTGTCCCGGAGTTACGAGCAGTACTTC. The genes are TRBV6-2 or TRBV6-3 and TRBJ2-7; no definite D call. The CDR3 has 13 residues. Germline V gene lookup returns CDR1 MNHEY and CDR2 SVGEGT. V lost 4 bases and J lost 4, with 11 bases in between.

In this sample, this clonotype turned up a few times. J is TRBJ2-5 and V is TRBV29-1, with D unresolved. This CDR3 is 12 amino acids long. CDR1 SQVTM and CDR2 ANQGSEA come from the germline V gene. The ends were cut back, 1 base at V and 1 base at J, with 4 bases in the middle. The CDR3 DNA reads as TGCAGCGTTGAAGTCCCCCAAGAGACCCAGTACTTC. This translates into CSVEVPQETQYF.

This clonotype was recorded at least ten times. V and J are TRBV25-1 and TRBJ2-7, with D perhaps matching TRBD2 (5 bases). This CDR3 spans 12 amino acids. Germline V gene data show CDR1 as MGHDK and CDR2 as SYGVNS. V was trimmed by 4 bases and J by 7 bases, leaving 11 bases between them. The CDR3, as DNA: TGTGCCAGCAGTGCCCCCGGGGAGGAGCAGTACTTC. This codes for CASSAPGEEQYF.

The V gene is TRBV5-1, the J gene TRBJ2-7, with TRBD1 identical over 12 bases. CDR1 is SGHRS, CDR2 YFSETQ, per germline. V shed 3 bases and J 7 bases; nucleotides not matched to a gene: 8. The CDR3 is 15 residues long. CDR3 amino acids: CASSSRGQGAKEQYF. CDR3 DNA: TGCGCCAGCAGCTCGAGGGGACAGGGGGCGAAGGAGCAGTACTTC.

This clonotype was counted between two and nine times. Here the CDR3 reads CSARDLRGTPREKLFF. CDR3 nucleotide sequence: TGCAGTGCTAGAGACCTGAGGGGGACCCCCAGAGAAAAACTGTTTTTT. The chain employs TRBV20-1 and TRBJ1-4; TRBD1 is a possible D gene (6 bases). The CDR3 has 16 amino acids. CDR1 and CDR2 from the germline V gene are DFQATT and SNEGSKA (reference sequence). V gave up 0 bases and J gave up 8 bases, with 19 bases separating them.

The chain joins TRBV27 to TRBJ2-5, with TRBD2 identical over 10 bases. Germline V lookup: CDR1 MNHEY, CDR2 SMNVEV (reference sequence). There are 14 residues in the CDR3. V was pared by 6 bases and J by 2 bases, with 3 bases of the junction left unmatched. CDR3 region: CASRRTSGQETQYF. The CDR3 DNA reads TGTGCCAGCAGGCGGACTAGCGGACAAGAGACCCAGTACTTC.

The chain is built from TRBV20-1 and TRBJ1-2; 11 bases are shared with TRBD1. The CDR3 has 14 residues. The V gene end was trimmed by 6 bases and the J gene end by 2 bases; junction bases not matched to a gene: 5. Germline CDR1 and CDR2: DFQATT and SNEGSKA (reference sequence). CDR3 loop: CSAPGQGANYGYTF. CDR3 nucleotide sequence: TGCAGTGCCCCCGGACAGGGGGCGAACTATGGCTACACCTTC.

This clonotype has only a few counts. The rearrangement joins TRBV9 to TRBJ2-1, with 9 bases matching TRBD2. J gave up 9 bases and V 0 bases, and 10 bases lay outside the gene matches. Looked up from germline, CDR1 is SGDLS and CDR2 is YYNGEE. The CDR3 has 16 residues. The CDR3 loop reads CASSVVRGGRISEQFF. In nucleotides, the CDR3 is TGTGCCAGCAGCGTAGTGCGGGGGGGCCGTATCAGTGAGCAGTTCTTC. The full variable domain, in which reference TRBV9 and TRBJ2-1 provide the parts outside the CDR3, is DSGVTQTPKHLITATGQRVTLRCSPRSGDLSVYWYQQSLDQGLQFLIQYYNGEERAKGNILERFSAQQFPDLHSELNLSSLELGDSALYFCASSVVRGGRISEQFFGPGTRLTVL.

V is TRBV7-9 and J is TRBJ2-3; D possibly corresponds to TRBD2 (6 bases). V lost 10 bases and J lost 4, with 18 bases in between. The CDR3 covers 14 residues. Germline V gives CDR1 SEHNR, CDR2 FQNEAQ (reference sequence). The chain's CDR3 is CATDTREWADTQYF. The CDR3 coding sequence is TGTGCCACAGACACCCGGGAGTGGGCAGATACGCAGTATTTT.

The chain has TRBV12-3 or TRBV12-4 and TRBJ1-5; 10 bases map to TRBD1. Trimming cost V 5 bases and J 10 bases; bases outside gene matches: 8. The CDR3 is made up of 14 amino acids. CDR3 sequence (DNA): TGTGCCAGCAGTCCGGGACAGGGGACCCGTCCCCAGCATTTT. It codes for CASSPGQGTRPQHF.

This clonotype was observed a few times. The chain is built from TRBV5-4 and TRBJ1-3; TRBD1 matches at 7 bases. The CDR3 spans 14 residues. Per the germline V gene, CDR1 is SGHNT and CDR2 is YYREEE (reference sequence). Trimming cost V 4 bases and J 1 base; bases outside gene matches: 2. CDR3 sequence: CASSMTGSGNTIYF. CDR3 nucleotide sequence: TGTGCCAGCAGCATGACAGGGTCTGGAAACACCATATATTTT.

A few counts support this clonotype. The chain couples TRBV9 to TRBJ2-1, with a tentative D call TRBD1 (6 bases). The CDR3 contains 16 residues. Germline V gene lookup returns CDR1 SGDLS and CDR2 YYNGEE. V was clipped by 3 bases and J by 2 bases, with 15 bases between them. The DNA of the CDR3 is TGTGCCAGCAGCGCTGGGGGCCCTAGGGCCTACAATGAGCAGTTCTTC. Translating it yields CASSAGGPRAYNEQFF.

This clonotype was counted a few times. This chain connects TRBV6-1 to TRBJ2-7; D gene ambiguous. The CDR3 has 14 residues. Germline-derived CDR1 and CDR2 are MNHNS and SASEGT. The V end was cut by 2 bases, the J end by 3 bases, with 11 bases between. In nucleotides, the CDR3 is TGTGCCAGCAGTGAAAGACGGGTTATCTACGAGCAGTACTTC. Translated: CASSERRVIYEQYF.

This clonotype was counted ten times or more. Written as DNA, the CDR3 is TGTGCCAGCAGTTTGGCAGGGGGGACTGAAGCTTTCTTT. Residues: CASSLAGGTEAFF. V is TRBV12-3 or TRBV12-4 and J is TRBJ1-1, with 7 bases aligning to TRBD1. The CDR3 is 13 residues long. V was pared by 3 bases and J by 5 bases, with 3 bases of the junction left unmatched.

This clonotype appeared many times. V usage is TRBV15 and J usage is TRBJ2-1; TRBD2 agrees at 8 bases. CDR1 is LNHNV, CDR2 YYDKDF, per germline (reference sequence). The CDR3 contains 17 residues. V lost 0 bases, J lost 8 bases, and 12 bases stayed unmatched. The CDR3: CATSRDQGAGDRDEQFF. In nucleotides, the CDR3 is TGTGCCACCAGCAGAGATCAAGGAGCGGGAGATCGAGATGAGCAGTTCTTC.

This clonotype was found many times. The chain employs TRBV5-1 and TRBJ2-7, with D tentatively TRBD1 (5 bases). Germline loops: CDR1 SGHRS, CDR2 YFSETQ. Trimming cost V 1 base and J 7 bases, with 9 bases left between them. The CDR3 runs to 12 residues. In nucleotides, the CDR3 is TGCGCCAGCAGCTTGCAGGGAAGGGAGCAGTACTTC. Its protein product is CASSLQGREQYF.

This clonotype was seen more than once but under ten times. V gene TRBV12-3 or TRBV12-4 combines with J gene TRBJ1-2; D remains ambiguous. V was cut by 3 bases and J by 7 bases, with 12 bases left in between. The CDR3 runs 13 residues. DNA for the CDR3: TGTGCCAGCAGTTTCCAAGGGCGAGGTGGCTACACCTTC. As protein: CASSFQGRGGYTF.

The chain combines TRBV12-3 or TRBV12-4 with TRBJ2-1, with TRBD1 matching over 7 bases. There are 13 residues in the CDR3. Unmatched junction bases numbered 6, after V lost 3 bases and J lost 10 bases. In nucleotides, the CDR3 is TGTGCCAGCAGTTTCACAGGGGTGGGGGAGCAGTTCTTC. This gives the protein CASSFTGVGEQFF.

The rearrangement joins TRBV20-1 to TRBJ2-3, with 7 bases fitting TRBD2. Germline CDR1 and CDR2: DFQATT and SNEGSKA (reference sequence). The CDR3 extends over 16 amino acids. V trimming: 5 bases; J trimming: 2 bases; junction bases outside the gene matches: 13. The DNA for the CDR3 is TGCAGTGCTTCGGGTTCTGCCGGGACTAACACAGATACGCAGTATTTT. This translates into CSASGSAGTNTDTQYF.

This chain uses TRBV20-1 with TRBJ1-1; D might be TRBD1 (5 bases). This CDR3 contains 17 residues. V dropped 0 bases and J dropped 0 bases, with 17 bases sitting between them. CDR1 and CDR2 (germline): DFQATT, SNEGSKA (reference sequence). The CDR3 coding sequence is TGCAGTGCTAGAGATGAAGGCAGGGCCCTCATGAACACTGAAGCTTTCTTT. Its translation: CSARDEGRALMNTEAFF.

The chain uses TRBV7-2 and TRBJ1-1; TRBD1 agrees at 7 bases. This CDR3 spans 11 amino acids. The J segment lost 7 bases and the V segment lost 4 bases, leaving 0 bases of the junction unmatched. Germline V CDR1 and CDR2: SGHTA, FQGNSA. The CDR3 sequence: CASSWDSEAFF. In DNA form, the CDR3 reads TGTGCCAGCAGCTGGGACAGTGAAGCTTTCTTT.

The rearrangement links TRBV7-2 to TRBJ2-7; D might be TRBD1 or TRBD2, each matching 6 bases. The V end lost 6 bases, the J end lost 6 bases, and 18 bases lay between the germline ends. This CDR3 region has 14 residues. The germline V gene encodes CDR1 SGHTA and CDR2 FQGNSA. This chain's CDR3 is CASRVVKGGGEQYF. The CDR3 DNA sequence: TGTGCCAGCAGGGTCGTAAAGGGGGGTGGCGAGCAGTACTTC.

This clonotype showed up many times. The V call is TRBV6-5, the J call TRBJ1-1; TRBD1 matches at 7 bases. The length of the CDR3 is 14 residues. Germline CDR1 is MNHEY and CDR2 is SVGAGI. J lost 0 bases, V lost 3 bases, and 1 base had no gene match. CDR3 loop: CASSYGTVNTEAFF. CDR3 nucleotides: TGTGCCAGCAGTTATGGGACAGTGAACACTGAAGCTTTCTTT.

The chain employs TRBV14 and TRBJ1-1; D remains unclear. CDR3 length equals 12 residues. Germline loops: CDR1 SGHDN, CDR2 FVKESK. V lost 0 bases and J 4 bases, leaving 3 bases between the germline ends. CDR3 DNA: TGTGCCAGCAGCCAAGAACGCACTGAAGCTTTCTTT. It is translated as CASSQERTEAFF.

This clonotype was observed a few times. The genes are TRBV27 and TRBJ2-3; the match to TRBD2 covers 8 bases. There are 15 residues in the CDR3. Trimming at V came to 8 bases and at J to 5 bases, leaving 12 bases not matched to a gene. CDR1 and CDR2 (germline): MNHEY, SMNVEV (reference sequence). The DNA of the CDR3 is TGTGCCAGCTTCCCGACGAGGCTAGCGGGAGATACGCAGTATTTT. Translated, it gives CASFPTRLAGDTQYF.

This clonotype was counted only a few times. The chain carries TRBV29-1 and TRBJ2-1; tentative D call: TRBD1 (6 bases). CDR3 size: 12 residues. Germline CDR1 SQVTM, CDR2 ANQGSEA. Trimming left V 7 bases short and J 7 bases short, with 14 bases between. CDR3 protein: CSANPGTNEQFF. Written as DNA, the CDR3 is TGCAGCGCAAACCCCGGGACAAATGAGCAGTTCTTC.